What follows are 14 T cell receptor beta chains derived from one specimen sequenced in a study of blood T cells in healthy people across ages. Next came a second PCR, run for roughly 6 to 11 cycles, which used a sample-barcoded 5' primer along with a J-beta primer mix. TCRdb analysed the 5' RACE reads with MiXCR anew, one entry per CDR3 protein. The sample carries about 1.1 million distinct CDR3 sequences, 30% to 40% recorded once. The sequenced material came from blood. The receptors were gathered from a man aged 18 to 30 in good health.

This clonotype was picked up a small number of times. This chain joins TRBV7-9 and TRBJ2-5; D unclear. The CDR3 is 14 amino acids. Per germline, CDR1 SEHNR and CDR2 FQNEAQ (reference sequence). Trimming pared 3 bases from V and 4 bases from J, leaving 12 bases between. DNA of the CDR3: TGTGCCAGCAGCTTTTACGATGGTGGAGAGACCCAGTACTTC. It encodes CASSFYDGGETQYF.

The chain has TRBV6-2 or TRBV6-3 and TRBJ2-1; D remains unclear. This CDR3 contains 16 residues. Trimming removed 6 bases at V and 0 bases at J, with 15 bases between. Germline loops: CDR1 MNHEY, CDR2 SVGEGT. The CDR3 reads CASSPETVSSYNEQFF. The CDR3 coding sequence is TGTGCCAGCAGCCCAGAGACTGTTAGCTCCTACAATGAGCAGTTCTTC.

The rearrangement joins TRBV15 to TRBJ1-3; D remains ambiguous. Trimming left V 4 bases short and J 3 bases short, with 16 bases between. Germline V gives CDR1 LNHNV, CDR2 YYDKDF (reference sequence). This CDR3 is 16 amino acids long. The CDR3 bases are TGTGCCACCAGCATATTTGGCGGTGACTTTGGAAACACCATATATTTT. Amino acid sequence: CATSIFGGDFGNTIYF.

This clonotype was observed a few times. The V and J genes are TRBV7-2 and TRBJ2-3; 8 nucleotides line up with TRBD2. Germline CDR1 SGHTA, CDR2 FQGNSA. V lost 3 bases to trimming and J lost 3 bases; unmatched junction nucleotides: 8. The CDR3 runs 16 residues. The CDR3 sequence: CASSFRLAGTTDTQYF. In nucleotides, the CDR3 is TGTGCCAGCAGCTTCCGTTTAGCGGGGACTACAGATACGCAGTATTTT.

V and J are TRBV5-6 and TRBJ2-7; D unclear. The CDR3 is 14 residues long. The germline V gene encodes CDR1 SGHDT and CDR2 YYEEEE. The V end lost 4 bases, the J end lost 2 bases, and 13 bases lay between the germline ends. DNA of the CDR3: TGTGCCAGCAGCGTGGACGGTCTCGCCTACGAGCAGTACTTC. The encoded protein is CASSVDGLAYEQYF.

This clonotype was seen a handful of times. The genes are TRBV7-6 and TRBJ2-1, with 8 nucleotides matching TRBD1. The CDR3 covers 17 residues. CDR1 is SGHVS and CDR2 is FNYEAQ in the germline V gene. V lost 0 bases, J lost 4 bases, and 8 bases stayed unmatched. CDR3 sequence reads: CASSLAIPTGVYNEQFF. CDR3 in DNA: TGTGCCAGCAGCTTAGCGATACCGACAGGGGTTTACAATGAGCAGTTCTTC.

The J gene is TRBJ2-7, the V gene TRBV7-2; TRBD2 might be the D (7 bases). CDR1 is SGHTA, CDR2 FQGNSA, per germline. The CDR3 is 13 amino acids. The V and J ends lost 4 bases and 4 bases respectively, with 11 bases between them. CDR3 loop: CASSSEGGYEQYF. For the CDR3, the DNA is TGTGCCAGCAGCTCCGAGGGGGGGTACGAGCAGTACTTC.

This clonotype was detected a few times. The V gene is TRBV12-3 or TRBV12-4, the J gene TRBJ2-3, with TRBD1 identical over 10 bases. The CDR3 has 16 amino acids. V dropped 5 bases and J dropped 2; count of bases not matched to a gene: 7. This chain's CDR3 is CASSPRTGGATDTQYF. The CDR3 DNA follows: TGTGCCAGCAGTCCCAGGACAGGGGGAGCCACAGATACGCAGTATTTT.

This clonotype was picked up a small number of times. CDR3 protein: CASSLAEGRRPFYNEQFF. As DNA, the CDR3 is TGTGCCAGCAGCTTAGCGGAGGGACGCAGACCCTTTTACAATGAGCAGTTCTTC. The rearrangement uses TRBV7-6 and TRBJ2-1, with a tentative D call TRBD2 (6 bases). Germline assignment: CDR1 SGHVS and CDR2 FNYEAQ. This CDR3 region has 18 residues. Trimming stripped 0 bases from V and 4 bases from J, with 19 bases between.

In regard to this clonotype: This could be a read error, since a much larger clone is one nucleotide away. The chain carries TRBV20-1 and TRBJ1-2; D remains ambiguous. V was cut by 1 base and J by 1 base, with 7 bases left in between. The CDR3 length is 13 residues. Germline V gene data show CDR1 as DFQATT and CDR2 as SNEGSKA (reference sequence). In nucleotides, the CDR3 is TGCAGTGCTAGAGGGGAAAATAACTATGGCTACACCTTC. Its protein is CSARGENNYGYTF.

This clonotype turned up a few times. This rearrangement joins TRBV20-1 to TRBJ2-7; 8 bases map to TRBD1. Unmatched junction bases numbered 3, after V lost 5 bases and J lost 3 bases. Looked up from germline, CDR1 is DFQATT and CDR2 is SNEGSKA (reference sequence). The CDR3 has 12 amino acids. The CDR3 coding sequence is TGCAGTGCTGCCGGGACAGGCTACGAGCAGTACTTC. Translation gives CSAAGTGYEQYF.

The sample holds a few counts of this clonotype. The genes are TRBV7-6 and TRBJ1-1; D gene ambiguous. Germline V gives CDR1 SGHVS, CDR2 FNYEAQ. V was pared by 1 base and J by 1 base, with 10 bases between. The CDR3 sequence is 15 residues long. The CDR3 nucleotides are TGTGCCAGCAGCTTAGTAGGACCGCAGAACACTGAAGCTTTCTTT. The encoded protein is CASSLVGPQNTEAFF.

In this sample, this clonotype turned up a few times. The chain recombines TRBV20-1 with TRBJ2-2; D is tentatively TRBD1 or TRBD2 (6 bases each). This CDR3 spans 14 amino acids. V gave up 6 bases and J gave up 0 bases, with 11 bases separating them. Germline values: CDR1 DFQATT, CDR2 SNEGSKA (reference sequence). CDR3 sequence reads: CSAGGTTNTGELFF. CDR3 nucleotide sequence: TGCAGTGCCGGCGGGACAACGAACACCGGGGAGCTGTTTTTT.

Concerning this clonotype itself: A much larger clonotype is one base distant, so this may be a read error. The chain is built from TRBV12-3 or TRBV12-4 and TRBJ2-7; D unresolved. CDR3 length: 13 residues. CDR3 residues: CASSFGLSYGQYF. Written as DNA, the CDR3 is TGTGCCAGCAGTTTTGGTCTCTCCTACGGGCAGTACTTC.